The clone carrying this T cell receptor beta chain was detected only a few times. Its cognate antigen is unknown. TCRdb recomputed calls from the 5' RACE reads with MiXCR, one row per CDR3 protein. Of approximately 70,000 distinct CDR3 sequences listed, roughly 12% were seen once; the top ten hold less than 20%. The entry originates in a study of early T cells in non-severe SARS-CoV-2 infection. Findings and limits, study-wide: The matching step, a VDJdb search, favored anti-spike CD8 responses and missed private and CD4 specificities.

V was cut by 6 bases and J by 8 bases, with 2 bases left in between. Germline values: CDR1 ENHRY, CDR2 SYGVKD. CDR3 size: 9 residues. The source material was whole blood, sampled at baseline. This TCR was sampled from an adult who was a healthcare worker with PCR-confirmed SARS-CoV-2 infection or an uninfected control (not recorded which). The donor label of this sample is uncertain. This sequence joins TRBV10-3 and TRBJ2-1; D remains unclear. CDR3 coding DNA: TGTGCCATCAGGTATGAGCAGTTCTTC. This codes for CAIRYEQFF.